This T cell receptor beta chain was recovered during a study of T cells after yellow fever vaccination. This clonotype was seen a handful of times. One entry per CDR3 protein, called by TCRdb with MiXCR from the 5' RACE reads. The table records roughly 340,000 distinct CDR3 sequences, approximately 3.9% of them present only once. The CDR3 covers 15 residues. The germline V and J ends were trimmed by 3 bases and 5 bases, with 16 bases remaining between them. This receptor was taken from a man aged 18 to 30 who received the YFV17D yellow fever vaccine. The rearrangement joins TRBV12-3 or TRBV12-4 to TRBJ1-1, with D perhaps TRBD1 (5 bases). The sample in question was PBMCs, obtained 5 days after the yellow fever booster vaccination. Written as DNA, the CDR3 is TGTGCCAGCAGTTTCGGGACCCCGTTGGGGACTGAAGCTTTCTTT. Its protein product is CASSFGTPLGTEAFF.